This TCR beta chain was documented in a study of cytomegalovirus exposure and HLA in healthy donors. Comment on this clone: Its matching antigen is unknown.

The study ran its PCR with 60 Vbeta and 13 Jbeta primers. Libraries were prepared by immunoSEQ multiplex PCR; TCRdb keeps only in-frame clonotypes and omits some of them. The sample has around 120,000 clones, 60% to 80% seen once. Points from the study as a whole: Certain sequence variants were highly shared and formed a cluster, and this cluster was likely a sequencing artifact.

The junction had 12 bases not matched to a gene; V was cut back by 5 bases and J by 6 bases. This CDR3 contains 16 residues. The V gene's germline CDR1 is SGHDN and CDR2 FVKESK. The TCR was taken from a man between 50 and 59 years old in good health and CMV-seropositive. The specimen was PBMCs. This chain connects TRBV14 to TRBJ2-3; 9 nucleotides align to TRBD1. The CDR3 loop is CASSSRGQGRSDTQYF. CDR3 in DNA: TGTGCCAGCAGCAGCCGAGGACAGGGGAGAAGCGATACGCAGTATTTT.